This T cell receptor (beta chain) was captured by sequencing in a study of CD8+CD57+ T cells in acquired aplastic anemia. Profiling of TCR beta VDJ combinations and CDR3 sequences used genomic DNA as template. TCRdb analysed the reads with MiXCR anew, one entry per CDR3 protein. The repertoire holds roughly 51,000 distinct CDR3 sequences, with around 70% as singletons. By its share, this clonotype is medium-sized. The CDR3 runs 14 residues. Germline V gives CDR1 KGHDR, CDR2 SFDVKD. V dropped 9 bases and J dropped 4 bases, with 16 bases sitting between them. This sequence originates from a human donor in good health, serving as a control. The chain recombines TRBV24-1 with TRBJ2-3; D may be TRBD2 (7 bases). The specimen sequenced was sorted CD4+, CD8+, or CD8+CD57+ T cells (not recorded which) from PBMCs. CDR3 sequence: CATRGGLAADTQYF. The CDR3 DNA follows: TGTGCCACCCGTGGGGGCCTAGCGGCAGATACGCAGTATTTT.